These T cell receptor beta chains were read from a single sample in a study of cytomegalovirus exposure and HLA in healthy donors. Clones were read by immunoSEQ multiplex PCR, and TCRdb kept only the in-frame ones, dropping some. This sample yields roughly 110,000 clones, of which about four fifths are seen a single time; 2% to 3% belongs to the top ten. Material: PBMCs. All receptors come from a young man in good health and CMV-seropositive. The conserved cysteine and the conserved F or W are not part of the CDR3 here.

J gene | V gene | CDR3 protein
TRBJ2-7 | TRBV11-2 | ASSFDSTYEQY
TRBJ1-5 | TRBV7-9 | ASSSGTGANQPQH
TRBJ1-1 | TRBV9 | ASSVGAAVNTEAF
TRBJ2-7 | TRBV11-2 | ASSPDLAYEQY
TRBJ1-1 | TRBV10-3 | AIRAWASGGTEAF
TRBJ1-1 | TRBV6-1 | ASSEALPGNTEAF
TRBJ2-7 | TRBV4-1 | ASSRLGAEEQY
TRBJ1-1 | TRBV19 | ASSNGVFTEAF
TRBJ1-4 | TRBV5-4 | ASSAADRRATNEKLF
TRBJ2-4 | TRBV5-1 | ASRGGGGAKNIQY
TRBJ1-2 | TRBV7-6 | ASSLSQGAAGYGYT
TRBJ2-1 | TRBV29-1 | SAAGTGTYNEQF
TRBJ1-1 | TRBV7-6 | ASSRLANTEAF
TRBJ2-5 | TRBV5-5 | ASSLRGRETQY
TRBJ2-1 | TRBV2 | ASSDGGQGHEQF
TRBJ2-1 | TRBV5-1 | ASSLNRDLYNEQF
TRBJ1-2 | TRBV30 | AWTGRGRDYGYT
TRBJ1-1 | TRBV7-9 | ASSLGTGLLEAF
TRBJ2-3 | TRBV7-9 | SSSFEYTPQY
TRBJ2-5 | TRBV5-4 | ASSFQIKETQY